This T cell receptor beta chain was captured in a study of blood T cell repertoires in COVID-19. The CDR3 length is 15 residues. Germline CDR1 reads MNHEY; CDR2 reads SVGAGI. With V trimmed by 5 bases and J by 4 bases, 7 bases remained unmatched. This table comes from immunoSEQ multiplex PCR, and its TCRdb copy is limited to in-frame clones, with some not included. The repertoire holds roughly 290,000 clones, with roughly 84% as singletons. The sequencing sample was made of peripheral blood. The chain links TRBV6-5 to TRBJ1-5; 8 bases are shared with TRBD1. This sequence was found in a human donor with COVID-19, enrolled during active disease. The donor label of this sample is uncertain. The CDR3 loop is CASSPWTGNNQPQHF. Written as DNA, the CDR3 is TGTGCCAGCAGTCCCTGGACAGGGAATAATCAGCCCCAGCATTTT.